This entry features one T cell receptor (beta chain) sequence. This sample was taken from a study of blood T cell repertoires in COVID-19. On the study more broadly: Samples of COVID-19 (acute and convalescent) were obtained from the United States, Italy and Spain. PBMCs, B-cell-depleted T cells, or T cells provided the cDNA or gDNA that made up the material.

Per the original data handling: Counts of nucleated cells, estimated from reference gene primer amplification, were obtained. This table comes from immunoSEQ multiplex PCR, and its TCRdb copy is limited to in-frame clones, with some not included. The V and J calls and the clone size are those of that table, but D and trimming were determined from the DNA. Here the sample spans around 74,000 clones, about 83% being singletons. CDR3 length equals 13 residues. The germline V and J ends were trimmed by 8 bases and 3 bases, with 13 bases remaining between them. The germline gives CDR1 KGHSH, CDR2 LQKENI. The material sequenced was peripheral blood. This sequence was found in a man between 25 and 39 years old with acute or convalescent COVID-19. This chain links TRBV18 with TRBJ1-1; TRBD1 might be the D (5 bases). CDR3 sequence reads: CASAGRVDTEAFF. CDR3 nucleotide sequence: TGTGCCAGCGCGGGACGGGTGGACACTGAAGCTTTCTTT.